This T cell receptor (beta chain) was recovered during a study of response to subunit inactivated influenza vaccine. Overall study results and limits: Few additional T cells are recruited per seasonal influenza vaccination, authors suggested.

TCRdb ran MiXCR on the RT-PCR reads and lists one entry per CDR3 protein. The table records over 400,000 distinct CDR3 sequences, approximately 11% of them present only once. Remarks on this clonotype: The antigen remains undetermined.

This receptor was taken from a man aged 45 to 65 who received an inactivated influenza vaccine. The starting material was PBMCs from blood, obtained roughly 48 days after vaccination.

The CDR3 loop reads CASSYWERGEKLFF. The CDR3 DNA follows: TGTGCCAGCAGTTATTGGGAACGAGGTGAAAAACTGTTTTTT. The chain uses TRBV6-5 and TRBJ1-4; D not certain. Germline V gene lookup returns CDR1 MNHEY and CDR2 SVGAGI. The CDR3 covers 14 residues. With 3 bases removed from V and 7 bases from J, the gap between germline ends came to 12 bases.